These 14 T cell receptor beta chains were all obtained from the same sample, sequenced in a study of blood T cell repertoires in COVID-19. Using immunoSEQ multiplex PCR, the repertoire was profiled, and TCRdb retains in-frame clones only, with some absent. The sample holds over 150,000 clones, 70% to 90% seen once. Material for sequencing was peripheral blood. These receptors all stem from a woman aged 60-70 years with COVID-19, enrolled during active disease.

CDR3 sequence (DNA): TGTGCTAGTGATGGGGACAGGGGGGGTGAAGCTTTCTTT. This encodes CASDGDRGGEAFF. The chain joins TRBV12-5 to TRBJ1-1, with 11 bases matching TRBD1. The length of the CDR3 is 13 residues. Losses at the gene ends were 7 bases for V and 7 bases for J; bases not matched to a gene: 5. Germline V gives CDR1 LGHNT, CDR2 FRNRAP.

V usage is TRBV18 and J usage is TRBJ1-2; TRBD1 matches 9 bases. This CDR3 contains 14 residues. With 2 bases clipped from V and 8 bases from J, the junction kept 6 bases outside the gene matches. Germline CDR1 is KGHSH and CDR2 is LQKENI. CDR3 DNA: TGTGCCAGCTCACCAGGACAGGGGACGGAAGGCTACACCTTC. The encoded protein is CASSPGQGTEGYTF.

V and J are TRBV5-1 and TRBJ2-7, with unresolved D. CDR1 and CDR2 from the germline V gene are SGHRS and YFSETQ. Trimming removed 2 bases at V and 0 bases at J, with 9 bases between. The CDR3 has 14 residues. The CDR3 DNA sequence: TGCGCCAGCAGCTTAGACTTGAGCTCCTACGAGCAGTACTTC. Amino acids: CASSLDLSSYEQYF.

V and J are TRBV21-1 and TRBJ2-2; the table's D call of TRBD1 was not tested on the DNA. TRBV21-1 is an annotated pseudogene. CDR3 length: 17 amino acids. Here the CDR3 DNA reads TGTGCCAGCAGCAAAATGAGGCAGGGGATCTACACCGGGGAGCTGTTTTTT. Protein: CASSKMRQGIYTGELFF.

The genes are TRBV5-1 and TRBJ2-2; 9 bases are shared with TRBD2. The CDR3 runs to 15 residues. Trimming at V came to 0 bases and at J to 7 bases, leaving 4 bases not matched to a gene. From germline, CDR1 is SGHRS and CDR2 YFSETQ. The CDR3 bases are TGCGCCAGCAGCTTGGGCGGGAGGGCCGGCGGGGAGCTGTTTTTT. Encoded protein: CASSLGGRAGGELFF.

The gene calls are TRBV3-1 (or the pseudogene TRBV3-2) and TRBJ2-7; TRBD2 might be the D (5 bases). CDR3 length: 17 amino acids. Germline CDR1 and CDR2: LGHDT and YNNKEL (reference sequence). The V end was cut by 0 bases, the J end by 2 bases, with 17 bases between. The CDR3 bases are TGTGCCAGCAGCCAAGATACTGGCGGAGGTAAACCCTACGAGCAGTACTTC. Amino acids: CASSQDTGGGKPYEQYF.

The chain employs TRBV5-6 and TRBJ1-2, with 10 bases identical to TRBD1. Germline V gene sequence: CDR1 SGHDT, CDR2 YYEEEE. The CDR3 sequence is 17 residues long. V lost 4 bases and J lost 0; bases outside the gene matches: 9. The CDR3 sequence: CASSPDRGRVSNYGYTF. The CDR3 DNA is TGTGCCAGCAGCCCCGACAGGGGGCGCGTATCTAACTATGGCTACACCTTC. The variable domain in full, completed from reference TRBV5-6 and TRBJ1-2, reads DAGVTQSPTHLIKTRGQQVTLRCSPKSGHDTVSWYQQALGQGPQFIFQYYEEEERQRGNFPDRFSGHQFPNYSSELNVNALLLGDSALYLCASSPDRGRVSNYGYTFGSGTRLTVV.

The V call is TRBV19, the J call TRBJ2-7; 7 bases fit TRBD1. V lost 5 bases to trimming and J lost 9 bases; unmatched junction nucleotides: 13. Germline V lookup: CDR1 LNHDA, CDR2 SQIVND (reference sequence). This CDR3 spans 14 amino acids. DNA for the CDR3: TGTGCCAGTAGTCCCAGGGACAGCCGAGGAGGGCAGTACTTC. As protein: CASSPRDSRGGQYF. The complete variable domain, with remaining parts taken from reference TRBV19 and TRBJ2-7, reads DGGITQSPKYLFRKEGQNVTLSCEQNLNHDAMYWYRQDPGQGLRLIYYSQIVNDFQKGDIAEGYSVSREKKESFPLTVTSAQKNPTAFYLCASSPRDSRGGQYFGPGTRLTVT.

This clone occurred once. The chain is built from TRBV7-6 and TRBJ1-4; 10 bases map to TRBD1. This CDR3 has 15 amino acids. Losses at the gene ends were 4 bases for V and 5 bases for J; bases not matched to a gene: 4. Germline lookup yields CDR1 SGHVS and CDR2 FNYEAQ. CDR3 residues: CASSSRTGGNEKLFF. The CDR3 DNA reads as TGTGCCAGCAGCTCGCGGACAGGGGGAAATGAAAAACTGTTTTTT.

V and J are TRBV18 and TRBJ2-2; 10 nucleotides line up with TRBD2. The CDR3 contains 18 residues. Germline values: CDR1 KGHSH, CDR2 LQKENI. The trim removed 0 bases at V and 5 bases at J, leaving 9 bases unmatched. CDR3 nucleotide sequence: TGTGCCAGCTCACCACCGAGCGTAGCGGGAGGCGGAACCGGGGAGCTGTTTTTT. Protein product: CASSPPSVAGGGTGELFF.

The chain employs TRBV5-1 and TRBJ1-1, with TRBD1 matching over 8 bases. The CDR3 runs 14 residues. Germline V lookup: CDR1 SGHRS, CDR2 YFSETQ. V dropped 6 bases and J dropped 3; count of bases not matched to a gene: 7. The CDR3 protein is CASTSGQGYTEAFF. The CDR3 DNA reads TGCGCCAGCACCTCAGGACAGGGCTACACTGAAGCTTTCTTT. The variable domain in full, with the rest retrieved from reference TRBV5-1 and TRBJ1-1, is KAGVTQTPRYLIKTRGQQVTLSCSPISGHRSVSWYQQTPGQGLQFLFEYFSETQRNKGNFPGRFSGRQFSNSRSEMNVSTLELGDSALYLCASTSGQGYTEAFFGQGTRLTVV.

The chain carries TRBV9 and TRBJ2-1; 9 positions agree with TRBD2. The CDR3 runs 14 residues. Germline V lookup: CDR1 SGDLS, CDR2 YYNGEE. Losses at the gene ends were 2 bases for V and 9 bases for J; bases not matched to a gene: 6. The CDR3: CASSVGGREAEQFF. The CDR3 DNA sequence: TGTGCCAGCAGCGTTGGCGGGAGGGAGGCTGAGCAGTTCTTC.

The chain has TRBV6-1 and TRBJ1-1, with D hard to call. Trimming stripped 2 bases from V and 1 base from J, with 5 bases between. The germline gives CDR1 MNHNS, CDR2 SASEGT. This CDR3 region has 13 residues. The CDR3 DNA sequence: TGTGCCAGCAGTGAATATAGGAACACTGAAGCTTTCTTT. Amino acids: CASSEYRNTEAFF.

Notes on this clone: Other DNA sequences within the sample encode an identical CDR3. CDR3 DNA sequence: TGTGCCAGCAGCTTAGCACAGAGCACAGATACGCAGTATTTT. It encodes CASSLAQSTDTQYF. J is TRBJ2-3 and V is TRBV7-9; D gene unclear. The germline CDR1 and CDR2 sequences are SEHNR and FQNEAQ (reference sequence). Trimming removed 0 bases from V and 0 bases from J, with 4 bases in between. This CDR3 has 14 residues. Full variable domain (remainder filled in from reference TRBV7-9 and TRBJ2-3): DTGVSQNPRHKITKRGQNVTFRCDPISEHNRLYWYRQTLGQGPEFLTYFQNEAQLEKSRLLSDRFSAERPKGSFSTLEIQRTEQGDSAMYLCASSLAQSTDTQYFGPGTRLTVL.